The subject of this entry is one T cell receptor (beta chain). What it binds is unknown. This sample was included in a study of OX40 agonist ivuxolimab in advanced cancers. Turning to the study itself: Partial responses were seen in three patients, one with hepatocellular carcinoma and two with cutaneous melanoma.

CDR1 and CDR2 (germline): MNHEY, SMNVEV (reference sequence). This CDR3 has 16 residues. Autoimmune disease history or systemic immunosuppression led to patient exclusion. Blood got drawn at baseline, again on cycle 4 day 1, and then on cycle 7 day 1. Points from the study as a whole: There were, on average, more expanded clones in CD8+ T cells than in CD4+.

The method was immunoSEQ multiplex PCR; TCRdb's version includes in-frame clones alone and lacks a portion of them. The sample contains 80,000 or so clones, around nine tenths of which appear only once. This chain joins TRBV27 and TRBJ2-5; the match to TRBD2 covers 9 bases. Gene TRBJ2-7 matches the end of the DNA better, so the J call may be wrong. The sequences come from CD4+ or CD8+ T cells sorted from blood, collected in a trial of the OX40 agonist ivuxolimab. The sequence derives from an adult with an advanced solid tumor such as melanoma, head and neck, liver or kidney cancer. The CDR3 protein is CASSSNPGLALYEQYF. Here the CDR3 DNA reads TGTGCCAGCAGTTCCAACCCGGGACTAGCCCTCTACGAGCAGTACTTC.